This T cell receptor (beta chain) was recorded in a study of blood T cell repertoires in COVID-19. Looking at the study overall: PBMCs, B-cell-depleted T cells, or T cells were the source of the cDNA or gDNA that made up the material.

Living in 25 or so US areas, the participants were between roughly 18 and 95 years of age. In assigning cohorts, the study relied on participant-reported clinical history. This CDR3 has 13 amino acids. Trimming stripped 1 base from V and 8 bases from J, with 8 bases between. CDR1 SGHVS and CDR2 FQNEAQ come from the germline V gene. In the original workflow: Estimation of nucleated cell counts was performed using reference gene primer amplification. Generated by immunoSEQ multiplex PCR, the TCRdb table keeps only in-frame clones and is missing some. Clone size and V and J calls were adopted from that table, with D and trimming inferred from the DNA. The sample lists hundreds of thousands of clones; 70% to 85% were seen once.

This sequence joins TRBV7-8 and TRBJ1-4; no firm D call. This sequence was found in a woman aged 60 to 75 who had recovered from COVID-19. Sequenced input: PBMCs or T cells enriched from blood (not recorded which). The CDR3 spells CASSLDSREKLFF. The CDR3 nucleotides read TGTGCCAGCAGCTTAGACAGCAGGGAAAAACTGTTTTTT.